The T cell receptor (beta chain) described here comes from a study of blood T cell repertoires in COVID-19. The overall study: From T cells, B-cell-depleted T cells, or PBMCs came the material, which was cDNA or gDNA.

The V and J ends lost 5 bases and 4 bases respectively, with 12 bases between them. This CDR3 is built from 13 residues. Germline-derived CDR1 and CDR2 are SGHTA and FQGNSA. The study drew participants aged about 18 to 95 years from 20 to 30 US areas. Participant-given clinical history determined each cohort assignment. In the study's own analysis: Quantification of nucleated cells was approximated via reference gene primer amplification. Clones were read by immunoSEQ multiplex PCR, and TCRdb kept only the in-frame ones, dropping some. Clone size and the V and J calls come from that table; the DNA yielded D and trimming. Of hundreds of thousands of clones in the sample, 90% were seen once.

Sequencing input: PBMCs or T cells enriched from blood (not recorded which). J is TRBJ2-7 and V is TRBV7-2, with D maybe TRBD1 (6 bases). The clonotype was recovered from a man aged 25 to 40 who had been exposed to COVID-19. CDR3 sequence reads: CASSTGTLYEQYF. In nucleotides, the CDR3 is TGTGCCAGCAGCACCGGGACACTGTACGAGCAGTACTTC.